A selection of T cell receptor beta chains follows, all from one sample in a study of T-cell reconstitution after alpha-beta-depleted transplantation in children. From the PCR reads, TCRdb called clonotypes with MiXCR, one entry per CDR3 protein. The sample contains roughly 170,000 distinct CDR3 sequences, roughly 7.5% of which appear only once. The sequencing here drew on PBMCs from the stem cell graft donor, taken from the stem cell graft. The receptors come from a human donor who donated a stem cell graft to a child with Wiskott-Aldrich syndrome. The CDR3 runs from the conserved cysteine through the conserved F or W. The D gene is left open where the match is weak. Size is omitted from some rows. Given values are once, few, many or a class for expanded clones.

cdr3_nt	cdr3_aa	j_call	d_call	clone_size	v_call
TGTGCCAGCAGCACAGGGGGATCGGCAGATACGCAGTATTTT	CASSTGGSADTQYF	TRBJ2-3	TRBD1	many	TRBV5-5
TGCAGTGCAAAGGGACCCGGAGAGGGCTACACCTTC	CSAKGPGEGYTF	TRBJ1-2	.	many	TRBV20-1
TGCAGCGCGGTCGGAGGGTACCAAGAGACCCAGTACTTC	CSAVGGYQETQYF	TRBJ2-5	.	many	TRBV29-1
TGCGCCAGCAGCTTGGGTTTCGGGGGGGCGAGTACTGAAGCTTTCTTT	CASSLGFGGASTEAFF	TRBJ1-1	.	many	TRBV5-1
TGCAGTGCTAGCGGGGGCTATACTTGGGAGCAGTACTTC	CSASGGYTWEQYF	TRBJ2-7	.	many	TRBV20-1
TGTGCCAGCTCACCACTCCTGGGACAGGGAACTCGATCTAACAATGAGCAGTTCTTC	CASSPLLGQGTRSNNEQFF	TRBJ2-1	TRBD1	.	TRBV18
TGTGCCAGCAGCTCGGCGGGGGTGGGCACTGAAGCTTTCTTT	CASSSAGVGTEAFF	TRBJ1-1	.	many	TRBV7-6
TGTGCCACCAGTGATCCGCCCACAGATACGCAGTATTTT	CATSDPPTDTQYF	TRBJ2-3	.	many	TRBV24-1
TGTGCCAGCAGCACCGGACAGGGGGTGTTATCCACAGATACGCAGTATTTT	CASSTGQGVLSTDTQYF	TRBJ2-3	TRBD1	many	TRBV5-6
TGCAGCGCAACAGGGGTGAACAGGGTGGCAGATACGCAGTATTTT	CSATGVNRVADTQYF	TRBJ2-3	TRBD1	many	TRBV29-1
TGTGCCAGCAGTGCCCCGGACAGTTTTGGTGGCTACACCTTC	CASSAPDSFGGYTF	TRBJ1-2	.	many	TRBV2
TGTGCCAGCCTCCAACGACCTGCGCGACACACTGAAGCTTTCTTT	CASLQRPARHTEAFF	TRBJ1-1	.	.	TRBV12-3/TRBV12-4
TGCAGTGCTAGGCCGGGACAGAAAATCTCTGGAAACACCATATATTTT	CSARPGQKISGNTIYF	TRBJ1-3	TRBD1	.	TRBV20-1
TGCAGTGCTAGAAGTCCCTCCGGGGACCCCGGGCAGTACTTC	CSARSPSGDPGQYF	TRBJ2-7	.	few	TRBV20-1
TGCAGCGCCCCGAGGCCGAGGAGCTCCTACAATGAGCAGTTCTTC	CSAPRPRSSYNEQFF	TRBJ2-1	.	many	TRBV29-1
TGTGCCAGCAGTTTGTGGGGGAACAATCAGCCCCAGCATTTT	CASSLWGNNQPQHF	TRBJ1-5	.	many	TRBV12-3/TRBV12-4
TGCGCCAGCAGCCAGCTAAGGACAGCTGGGTCTGGAAACACCATATATTTT	CASSQLRTAGSGNTIYF	TRBJ1-3	.	many	TRBV4-1
TGCGCCAGCAGCCCGACTCCCTTCTACGAGCAGTACTTC	CASSPTPFYEQYF	TRBJ2-7	.	many	TRBV5-1
TGTGCCAGCAGCTTACAGGGGCCCAATCAGCCCCAGCATTTT	CASSLQGPNQPQHF	TRBJ1-5	TRBD1	many	TRBV12-3/TRBV12-4
TGTGCCACCCGGTGGAGGACAACCGGGGAGCTGTTTTTT	CATRWRTTGELFF	TRBJ2-2	.	many	TRBV27
TGCAGTGCTCCCGGACAGGGAGAAGCTACGCAGTATTTT	CSAPGQGEATQYF	TRBJ2-3	TRBD1	many	TRBV20-1
TGTGCCAGCAGCTGGACGGGACCGCCAAACTATGGCTACACCTTC	CASSWTGPPNYGYTF	TRBJ1-2	.	few	TRBV11-3
TGCAGCTCGGGACAATACCGCACAGATACGCAGTATTTT	CSSGQYRTDTQYF	TRBJ2-3	.	.	TRBV29-1
TGTGCCAGCAGCCAAGGGTTTTCCGGGGCAACTAATGAAAAACTGTTTTTT	CASSQGFSGATNEKLFF	TRBJ1-4	.	many	TRBV3-1
TGCGCCAGCAGCTCGGGGGGGTCGCGTGAAGCTTTCTTT	CASSSGGSREAFF	TRBJ1-1	.	few	TRBV5-1
TGCAGTGCTGAAGGGACCCAGGGAATTAACTATGGCTACACCTTC	CSAEGTQGINYGYTF	TRBJ1-2	.	many	TRBV20-1
TGTGCCACCAGCAGGGGGTTCGCGAACACCGGGGAGCTGTTTTTT	CATSRGFANTGELFF	TRBJ2-2	.	many	TRBV15
TGCGCCAGCAGCTTGGGCCCTTGGGATGAGCAGTTCTTC	CASSLGPWDEQFF	TRBJ2-1	.	many	TRBV5-1
TGTGCCAGCAGGGGCGGGGTGCCGGTTAGCACAGATACGCAGTATTTT	CASRGGVPVSTDTQYF	TRBJ2-3	.	many	TRBV27
TGTGCCAGCAGCTTAGCAGCGAGCTCTGGGGCCAACGTCCTGACTTTC	CASSLAASSGANVLTF	TRBJ2-6	.	many	TRBV11-2
TGCGCCAGCAGCGTAATCGGGACTTCCAATGAGCAGTTCTTC	CASSVIGTSNEQFF	TRBJ2-1	.	.	TRBV5-1
TGTGCCACCAGTGACTTAGACAGGGTGGGCTACAATGAGCAGTTCTTC	CATSDLDRVGYNEQFF	TRBJ2-1	TRBD1	many	TRBV24-1
TGTGCCAGCAGCTTGTCACTCGGGGGCGCGGAAAACATTCAGTACTTC	CASSLSLGGAENIQYF	TRBJ2-4	.	many	TRBV5-5
TGTGCCAGCAGTTATCGCGAAAAACTGTTTTTT	CASSYREKLFF	TRBJ1-4	.	few	TRBV6-5
TGCAGCGCCCCGCTCAGGTTCACAGATACGCAGTATTTT	CSAPLRFTDTQYF	TRBJ2-3	.	many	TRBV29-1
TGTGCCAGCAGCCCCCTGGCGAGCGGGACGAACACCGGGGAGCTGTTTTTT	CASSPLASGTNTGELFF	TRBJ2-2	TRBD2	many	TRBV5-6
TGTGCCACCAGTGATTCCGGCGGGAGCCCCTACAATGAGCAGTTCTTC	CATSDSGGSPYNEQFF	TRBJ2-1	TRBD2	many	TRBV24-1
TGCAGCGTTGAAGATCCATTGGGACTAGCGGGGTATCCTAGCACAGATACGCAGTATTTT	CSVEDPLGLAGYPSTDTQYF	TRBJ2-3	TRBD2	many	TRBV29-1
TGTGCCAGCAGCTTGTGGGACCCCTACGAGCAGTACTTC	CASSLWDPYEQYF	TRBJ2-7	.	many	TRBV5-6
TGTGCCACCAGCAGAGAAGCCAGGGGGCAATACGAGCAGTACTTC	CATSREARGQYEQYF	TRBJ2-7	TRBD1	many	TRBV15
TGCGCCAGCAGCTTGGAGGTCTACGACCTGACTTTC	CASSLEVYDLTF	TRBJ2-6	.	many	TRBV5-1
TGTGCCAGCAGCAAACCAGGGATACGGGGAAACACCATATATTTT	CASSKPGIRGNTIYF	TRBJ1-3	.	many	TRBV12-3/TRBV12-4
TGTGCCAGCAGCCAAGATTCCACAGCCGCAGAGACCCAGTACTTC	CASSQDSTAAETQYF	TRBJ2-5	.	many	TRBV4-2
TGTGCCAGCAGCCAACGGGGGGGATCCTCTGGAAACACCATATATTTT	CASSQRGGSSGNTIYF	TRBJ1-3	.	few	TRBV14
TGTGCCATCAGTAAGGGGCGACAAGAGACCCAGTACTTC	CAISKGRQETQYF	TRBJ2-5	.	.	TRBV10-3
TGCGCCAGTACTTGGGACAGCATTACGAAGACCCAGTACTTC	CASTWDSITKTQYF	TRBJ2-5	TRBD1	many	TRBV10-2
TGTGCCAGCAGACCAAAATCGCGGGGGGCCCACCCAGATACGCAGTATTTT	CASRPKSRGAHPDTQYF	TRBJ2-3	TRBD2	.	TRBV6-1
TGTGCCAGCAAAGTGGTGACCGGGGAGCTGTTTTTT	CASKVVTGELFF	TRBJ2-2	.	.	TRBV28
TGTGCCAGCAGGGGCAGGGGCTCCTACGAGCAGTACTTC	CASRGRGSYEQYF	TRBJ2-7	.	many	TRBV3-1
TGTGCCAGCAGCCCCTCTGTGGAGATGAACACTGAAGCTTTCTTT	CASSPSVEMNTEAFF	TRBJ1-1	.	many	TRBV5-4